This passage covers 15 T cell receptor beta chains from one sample sequenced in a study of PD-1 blockade in classical Hodgkin lymphoma. Data came from immunoSEQ multiplex PCR; TCRdb stores just in-frame clones and leaves some out. The table lists about 98,000 clones, 80% to 90% of them singletons. Every patient relapsed after autologous stem cell transplantation, and brentuximab vedotin exposure varied. Sequenced here: peripheral blood mononuclear cells (PBMCs), sampled before the second cycle of nivolumab. These TCRs come from a human donor with classical Hodgkin lymphoma.

The CDR3 sequence is CASSLAAGTGELFF. The CDR3 bases are TGCGCCAGCAGCTTGGCCGCCGGCACCGGGGAGCTGTTTTTT. V is TRBV5-1 and J is TRBJ2-2; no definite D call. Trimming cost V 0 bases and J 4 bases, with 7 bases left between them. The CDR3 extends over 14 amino acids. The V gene's germline CDR1 is SGHRS and CDR2 YFSETQ.

This chain joins TRBV5-1 and TRBJ2-7; TRBD2 aligns across 12 bases. CDR1 is SGHRS and CDR2 is YFSETQ in the germline V gene. The J segment lost 0 bases and the V segment lost 4 bases, leaving 5 bases of the junction unmatched. The CDR3 has 16 amino acids. This chain's CDR3 is CASSTRTSGISYEQYF. In DNA, the CDR3 is TGCGCCAGCAGCACCCGGACTAGCGGGATCTCCTACGAGCAGTACTTC.

This chain uses TRBV7-9 with TRBJ1-1, with 8 bases aligning to TRBD1. Germline V CDR1 and CDR2: SEHNR, FQNEAQ (reference sequence). The CDR3 extends over 17 amino acids. Trimming cost V 0 bases and J 1 base; bases outside gene matches: 7. The chain's CDR3 is CASSLAEGQGSNTEAFF. The CDR3 region has the DNA TGTGCCAGCAGCTTAGCTGAAGGACAGGGTTCGAACACTGAAGCTTTCTTT. The whole variable domain, filled in from reference TRBV7-9 and TRBJ1-1, reads DTGVSQNPRHKITKRGQNVTFRCDPISEHNRLYWYRQTLGQGPEFLTYFQNEAQLEKSRLLSDRFSAERPKGSFSTLEIQRTEQGDSAMYLCASSLAEGQGSNTEAFFGQGTRLTVV.

The rearrangement links TRBV28 to TRBJ2-7, with 9 bases fitting TRBD1. V shed 10 bases, J shed 5 bases, and the junction held 9 bases outside the gene matches. Germline values: CDR1 MDHEN, CDR2 SYDVKM. The CDR3 is 13 amino acids. CDR3 sequence reads: CATVARDRDEQYF. In nucleotides, the CDR3 is TGTGCCACCGTGGCCCGGGACAGGGACGAGCAGTACTTC.

This chain connects TRBV2 to TRBJ1-2, with 7 bases lining up with TRBD1. The ends lost 5 bases at V and 14 bases at J; junction bases unmatched: 8. CDR1 is SNHLY and CDR2 is FYNNEI in the germline V gene. This CDR3 spans 11 amino acids. CDR3 nucleotide sequence: TGTGCCAGCAGTAAAACAGGGGAGCAAACCTTC. It codes for CASSKTGEQTF.

This sequence joins TRBV28 and TRBJ1-5; D call uncertain. Germline V gene sequence: CDR1 MDHEN, CDR2 SYDVKM. The germline V and J ends were trimmed by 8 bases and 9 bases, with 14 bases remaining between them. This CDR3 region has 12 residues. Written as DNA, the CDR3 is TGTGCCAGCCTTGGCCGAGGACGGCCCCAGCATTTT. Amino acid sequence: CASLGRGRPQHF. Full variable domain (remainder filled in from reference TRBV28 and TRBJ1-5): DVKVTQSSRYLVKRTGEKVFLECVQDMDHENMFWYRQDPGLGLRLIYFSYDVKMKEKGDIPEGYSVSREKKERFSLILESASTNQTSMYLCASLGRGRPQHFGDGTRLSIL.

This clone was counted a single time. The chain uses TRBV7-2 and TRBJ1-1; D gene uncertain. The V end was cut by 3 bases, the J end by 8 bases, with 10 bases between. The CDR3 length is 12 residues. The germline V gene has CDR1 SGHTA and CDR2 FQGNSA. Here the CDR3 reads CASSLNLGEAFF. The CDR3 nucleotides are TGTGCCAGCAGCTTGAATCTGGGCGAAGCTTTCTTT.

V is TRBV7-3 and J is TRBJ2-1; 7 nucleotides agree with TRBD2. Per the germline V gene, CDR1 is SGHTA and CDR2 is FQGTGA. There are 13 residues in the CDR3. The V and J ends lost 1 base and 7 bases, in that order; junction bases with no gene match: 1. CDR3 sequence reads: CASSLREGNEQFF. DNA of the CDR3: TGTGCCAGCAGCTTAAGGGAGGGAAATGAGCAGTTCTTC.

With respect to this clone: The sample has other DNA sequences that encode this CDR3 too. CDR3 residues: CASSSGVRYNEQFF. CDR3 nucleotide sequence: TGTGCCAGCAGCTCGGGAGTACGGTACAATGAGCAGTTCTTC. The genes are TRBV7-2 and TRBJ2-1; possibly TRBD2 for D (6 bases). The germline V gene has CDR1 SGHTA and CDR2 FQGNSA. Trimming took 4 bases from V and 4 from J, leaving 11 bases between them. The CDR3 runs 14 residues.

The CDR3 loop reads CASSLGPVSGGYTF. The CDR3 nucleotides read TGTGCCAGCAGCTTGGGACCCGTCTCAGGGGGCTACACCTTC. The chain joins TRBV5-5 to TRBJ1-2; D possibly corresponds to TRBD1 (5 bases). The V end was cut by 0 bases, the J end by 8 bases, with 14 bases between. The CDR3 length is 14 residues. CDR1 is SGHKS, CDR2 YYEKEE, per germline (reference sequence).

The chain employs TRBV5-5 and TRBJ2-7, with 9 nucleotides matching TRBD1. The V segment lost 4 bases and the J segment 7 bases; nucleotides outside the gene matches: 6. CDR3 length equals 13 residues. In germline, CDR1 is SGHKS, CDR2 YYEKEE (reference sequence). The CDR3 DNA reads as TGTGCCAGCAGCCCCGGGACAGGGCGGGAGCAGTACTTC. Translated: CASSPGTGREQYF.

V is TRBV2 and J is TRBJ2-3; no clear D gene. This CDR3 region has 14 residues. Trimming removed 11 bases at V and 2 bases at J, with 17 bases between. Germline V CDR1 and CDR2: SNHLY, FYNNEI. The CDR3 sequence is CASQRVTVTDTQYF. The DNA for the CDR3 is TGTGCCTCCCAAAGGGTGACCGTCACAGATACGCAGTATTTT.

The chain uses TRBV19 and TRBJ2-3, with 14 bases lining up with TRBD2. This CDR3 is 15 amino acids long. V lost 5 bases, J lost 6 bases, and 4 bases stayed unmatched. Germline loops: CDR1 LNHDA, CDR2 SQIVND (reference sequence). DNA of the CDR3: TGTGCCAGTAGTCTTTGGACTAGCGGGAGGGATACGCAGTATTTT. Translation gives CASSLWTSGRDTQYF.

The chain recombines TRBV2 with TRBJ2-1; possibly TRBD2 for D (5 bases). From germline, CDR1 is SNHLY and CDR2 FYNNEI. CDR3 length equals 15 residues. V lost 7 bases and J lost 0, with 13 bases in between. The CDR3 loop is CASTQVGSSYNEQFF. The CDR3 coding sequence is TGTGCCAGCACCCAAGTGGGGAGCTCCTACAATGAGCAGTTCTTC.

V usage is TRBV5-6 and J usage is TRBJ2-3; D perhaps matches TRBD1 (5 bases). This CDR3 region has 15 residues. The germline V gene has CDR1 SGHDT and CDR2 YYEEEE. V lost 1 base and J 4 bases, leaving 13 bases between the germline ends. As DNA, the CDR3 is TGTGCCAGCAGCTTGCGGTCGTCAGGGCCAGATACGCAGTATTTT. Translated: CASSLRSSGPDTQYF. The variable domain in full, with the rest retrieved from reference TRBV5-6 and TRBJ2-3, is DAGVTQSPTHLIKTRGQQVTLRCSPKSGHDTVSWYQQALGQGPQFIFQYYEEEERQRGNFPDRFSGHQFPNYSSELNVNALLLGDSALYLCASSLRSSGPDTQYFGPGTRLTVL.